This TCR beta chain was documented in a study of T cell changes during pregnancy in multiple sclerosis. This clone was recorded a few times. Generated by immunoSEQ multiplex PCR, the TCRdb table keeps only in-frame clones and is missing some. The sample lists 85,000 to 100,000 clones; about 92% were seen once. V shed 2 bases and J shed 3 bases, with 13 bases lying between them. Germline V gene sequence: CDR1 MDHEN, CDR2 SYDVKM. This CDR3 comprises 15 residues. The receptor's source is a female donor with multiple sclerosis, enrolled in a pregnancy study. Specimen: peripheral blood, collected in the first trimester of pregnancy. This sequence joins TRBV28 and TRBJ1-1, with a weak D call TRBD1 (5 bases). The DNA of the CDR3 is TGTGCCAGCAGTTTACGGGCTGGGGCCTACACTGAAGCTTTCTTT. As protein: CASSLRAGAYTEAFF.